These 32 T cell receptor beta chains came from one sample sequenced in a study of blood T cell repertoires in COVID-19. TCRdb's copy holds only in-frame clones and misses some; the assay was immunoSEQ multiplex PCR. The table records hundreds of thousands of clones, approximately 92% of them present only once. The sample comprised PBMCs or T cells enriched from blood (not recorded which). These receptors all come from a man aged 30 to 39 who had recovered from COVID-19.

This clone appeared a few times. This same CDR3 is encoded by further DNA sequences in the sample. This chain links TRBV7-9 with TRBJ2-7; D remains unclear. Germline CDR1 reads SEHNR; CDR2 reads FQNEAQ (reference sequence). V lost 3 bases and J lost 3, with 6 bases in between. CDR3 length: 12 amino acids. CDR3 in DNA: TGTGCCAGCAGCTTGTCGAGCTACGAGCAGTACTTC. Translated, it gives CASSLSSYEQYF.

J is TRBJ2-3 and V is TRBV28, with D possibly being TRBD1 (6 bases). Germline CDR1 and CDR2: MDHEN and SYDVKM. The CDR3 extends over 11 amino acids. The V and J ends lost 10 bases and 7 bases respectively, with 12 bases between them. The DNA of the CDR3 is TGTGCCACCCTAGGGGGAAATACGCAGTATTTT. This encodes CATLGGNTQYF.

Written as DNA, the CDR3 is TGTGCCAGCAGCTCCTATTCACAGGGCTACGAGCAGTACTTC. Its protein product is CASSSYSQGYEQYF. This chain joins TRBV7-9 and TRBJ2-7, with TRBD1 as a possible D gene (6 bases). Per the germline V gene, CDR1 is SEHNR and CDR2 is FQNEAQ (reference sequence). This CDR3 spans 14 amino acids. Between the trimmed V and J ends, which lost 4 bases and 3 bases, there was a span of 13 bases.

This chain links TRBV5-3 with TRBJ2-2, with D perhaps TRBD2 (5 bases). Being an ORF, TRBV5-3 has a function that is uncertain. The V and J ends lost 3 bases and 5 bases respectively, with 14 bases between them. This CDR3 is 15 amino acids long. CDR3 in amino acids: CARSSPGMVTGELFF. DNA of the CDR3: TGTGCCAGAAGCTCCCCGGGGATGGTGACCGGGGAGCTGTTTTTT.

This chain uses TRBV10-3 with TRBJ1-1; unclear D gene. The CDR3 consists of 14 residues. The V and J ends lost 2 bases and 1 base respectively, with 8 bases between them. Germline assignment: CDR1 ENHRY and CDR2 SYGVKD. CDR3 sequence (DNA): TGTGCCATCAGTGAGGGGAGCGCGAACACTGAAGCTTTCTTT. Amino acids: CAISEGSANTEAFF.

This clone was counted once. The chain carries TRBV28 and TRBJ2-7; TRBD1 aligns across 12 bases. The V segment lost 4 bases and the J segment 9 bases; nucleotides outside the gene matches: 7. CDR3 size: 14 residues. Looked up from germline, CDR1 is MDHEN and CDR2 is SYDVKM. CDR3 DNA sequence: TGTGCCAGCAGTTCTCCGGGACAGGGGGCGACGCAGTACTTC. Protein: CASSSPGQGATQYF.

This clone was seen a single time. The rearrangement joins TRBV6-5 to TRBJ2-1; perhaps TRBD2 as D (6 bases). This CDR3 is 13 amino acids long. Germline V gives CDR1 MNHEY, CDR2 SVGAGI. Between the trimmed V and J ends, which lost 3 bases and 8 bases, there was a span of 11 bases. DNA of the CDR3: TGTGCCAGCAGTTATACTAGCAGGTATGAGCAGTTCTTC. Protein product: CASSYTSRYEQFF.

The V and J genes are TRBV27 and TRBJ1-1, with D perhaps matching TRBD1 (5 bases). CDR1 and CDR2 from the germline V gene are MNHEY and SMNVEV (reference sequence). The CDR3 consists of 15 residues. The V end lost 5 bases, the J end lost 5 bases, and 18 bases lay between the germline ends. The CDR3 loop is CASSDPPGVGTEAFF. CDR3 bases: TGTGCCAGCAGTGACCCGCCGGGGGTTGGGACTGAAGCTTTCTTT.

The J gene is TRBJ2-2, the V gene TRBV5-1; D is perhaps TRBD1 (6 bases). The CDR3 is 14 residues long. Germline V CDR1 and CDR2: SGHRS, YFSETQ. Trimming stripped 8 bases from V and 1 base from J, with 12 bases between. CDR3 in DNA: TGCGCCAGTAAGGGGGAGATGAACACCGGGGAGCTGTTTTTT. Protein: CASKGEMNTGELFF.

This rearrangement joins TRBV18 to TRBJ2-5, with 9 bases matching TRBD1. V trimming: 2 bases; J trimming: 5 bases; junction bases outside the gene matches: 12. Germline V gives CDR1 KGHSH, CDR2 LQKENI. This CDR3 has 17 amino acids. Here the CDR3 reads CASSPGIRTGVRETQYF. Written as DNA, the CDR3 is TGTGCCAGCTCACCAGGCATAAGGACAGGGGTCCGGGAGACCCAGTACTTC.

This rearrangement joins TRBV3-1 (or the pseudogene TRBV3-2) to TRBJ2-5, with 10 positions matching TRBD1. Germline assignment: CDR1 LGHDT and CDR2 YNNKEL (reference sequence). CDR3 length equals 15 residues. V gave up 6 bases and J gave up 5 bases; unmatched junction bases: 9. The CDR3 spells CASRRQGAQPETQYF. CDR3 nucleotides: TGTGCCAGCAGACGACAGGGGGCGCAACCGGAGACCCAGTACTTC.

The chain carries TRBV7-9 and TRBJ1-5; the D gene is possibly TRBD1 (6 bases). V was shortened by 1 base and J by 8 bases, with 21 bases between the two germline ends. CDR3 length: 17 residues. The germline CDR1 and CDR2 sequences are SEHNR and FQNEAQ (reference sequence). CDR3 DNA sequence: TGTGCCAGCAGCTTAGTGCAGGGGACCCAGAGATCGGAGCCCCAGCATTTT. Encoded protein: CASSLVQGTQRSEPQHF.

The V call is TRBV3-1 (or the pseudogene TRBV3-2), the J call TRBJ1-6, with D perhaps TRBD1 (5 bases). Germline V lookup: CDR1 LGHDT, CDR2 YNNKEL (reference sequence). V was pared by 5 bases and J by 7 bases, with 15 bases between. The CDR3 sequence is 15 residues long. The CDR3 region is CASSLNTGQNSPLHF. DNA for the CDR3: TGTGCCAGCAGCTTAAATACAGGACAAAATTCACCCCTCCACTTT.

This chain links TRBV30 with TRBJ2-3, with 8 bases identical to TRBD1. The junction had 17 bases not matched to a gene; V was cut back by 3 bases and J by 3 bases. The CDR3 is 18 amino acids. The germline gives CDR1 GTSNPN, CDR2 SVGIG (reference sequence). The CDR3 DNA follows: TGTGCCTGGAGGGCAGGGGGCGCCTCTAGTTCGGGAACAGATACGCAGTATTTT. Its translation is CAWRAGGASSSGTDTQYF.

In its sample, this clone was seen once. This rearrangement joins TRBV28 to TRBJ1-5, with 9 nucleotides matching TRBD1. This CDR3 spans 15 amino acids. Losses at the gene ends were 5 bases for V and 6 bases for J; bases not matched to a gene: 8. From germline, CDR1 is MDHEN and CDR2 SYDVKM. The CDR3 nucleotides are TGTGCCAGCAGTCAAACCGGGACAGGGTCTCAGCCCCAGCATTTT. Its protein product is CASSQTGTGSQPQHF. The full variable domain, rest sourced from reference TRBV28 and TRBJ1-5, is DVKVTQSSRYLVKRTGEKVFLECVQDMDHENMFWYRQDPGLGLRLIYFSYDVKMKEKGDIPEGYSVSREKKERFSLILESASTNQTSMYLCASSQTGTGSQPQHFGDGTRLSIL.

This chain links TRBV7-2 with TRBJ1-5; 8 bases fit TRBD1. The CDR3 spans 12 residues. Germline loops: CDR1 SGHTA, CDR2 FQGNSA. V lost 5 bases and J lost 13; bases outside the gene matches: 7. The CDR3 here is CASSTGQERQHF. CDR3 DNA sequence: TGTGCCAGCAGCACGGGACAGGAGAGGCAGCATTTT.

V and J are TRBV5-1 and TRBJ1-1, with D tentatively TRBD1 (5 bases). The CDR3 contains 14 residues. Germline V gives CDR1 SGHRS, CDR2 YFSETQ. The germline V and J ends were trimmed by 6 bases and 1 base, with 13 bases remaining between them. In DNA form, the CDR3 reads TGCGCCAGCAATAGTCAGGGCCAGAACACTGAAGCTTTCTTT. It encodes CASNSQGQNTEAFF. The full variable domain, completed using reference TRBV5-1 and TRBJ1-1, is KAGVTQTPRYLIKTRGQQVTLSCSPISGHRSVSWYQQTPGQGLQFLFEYFSETQRNKGNFPGRFSGRQFSNSRSEMNVSTLELGDSALYLCASNSQGQNTEAFFGQGTRLTVV.

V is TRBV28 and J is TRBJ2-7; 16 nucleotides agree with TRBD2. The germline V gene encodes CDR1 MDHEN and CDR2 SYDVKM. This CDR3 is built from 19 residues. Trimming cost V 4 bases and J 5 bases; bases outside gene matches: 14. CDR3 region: CASSSLPGTSGRAGHEQYF. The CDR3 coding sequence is TGTGCCAGCAGTTCCTTACCCGGGACTAGCGGGAGGGCCGGCCACGAGCAGTACTTC.

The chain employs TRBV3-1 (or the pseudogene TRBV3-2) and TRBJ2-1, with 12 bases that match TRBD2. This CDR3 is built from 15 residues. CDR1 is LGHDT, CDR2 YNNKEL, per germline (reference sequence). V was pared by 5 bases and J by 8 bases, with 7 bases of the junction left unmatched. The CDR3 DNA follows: TGTGCCAGCAGCTTACTAGCGGGAGGTAACGATGAGCAGTTCTTC. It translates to CASSLLAGGNDEQFF.

The CDR3 nucleotides are TGTGCCAGCAGCAGGCAGGGTGGATATACTGAAGCTTTCTTT. It specifies CASSRQGGYTEAFF. The chain joins TRBV5-6 to TRBJ1-1; TRBD1 might be the D (5 bases). The germline V gene encodes CDR1 SGHDT and CDR2 YYEEEE. V was pared by 4 bases and J by 5 bases, with 15 bases between. The CDR3 contains 14 residues.

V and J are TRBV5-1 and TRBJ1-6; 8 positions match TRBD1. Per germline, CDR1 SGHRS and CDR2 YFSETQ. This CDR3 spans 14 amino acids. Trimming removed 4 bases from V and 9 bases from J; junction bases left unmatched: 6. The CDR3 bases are TGCGCCAGCAGCCCAGGACAGGGCCCTTCACCCCTCCACTTT. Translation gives CASSPGQGPSPLHF.

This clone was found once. The CDR3: CASSLRTGGFFGYTF. The CDR3 DNA reads as TGTGCCAGCAGCTTGAGGACAGGGGGCTTTTTTGGCTACACCTTC. The chain is built from TRBV5-6 and TRBJ1-2; 11 bases are a match to TRBD1. The CDR3 loop spans 15 amino acids. Trimming at V came to 1 base and at J to 7 bases, leaving 6 bases not matched to a gene. CDR1 and CDR2 from the germline V gene are SGHDT and YYEEEE.

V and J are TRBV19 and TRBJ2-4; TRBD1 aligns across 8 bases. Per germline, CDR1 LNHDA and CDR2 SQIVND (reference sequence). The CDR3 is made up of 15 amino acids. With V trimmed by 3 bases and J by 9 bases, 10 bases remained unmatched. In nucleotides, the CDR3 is TGTGCCAGTAGTATGCCCCAGGGGGCGCATGCCATTCAGTACTTC. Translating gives CASSMPQGAHAIQYF.

The CDR3 protein is CATSRGRWDRGRQPQHF. The CDR3 bases are TGTGCCACCAGCAGGGGACGATGGGACAGGGGGAGGCAGCCCCAGCATTTT. The chain links TRBV15 to TRBJ1-5; 11 positions agree with TRBD1. V shed 3 bases and J 7 bases; nucleotides not matched to a gene: 11. The CDR3 is 17 amino acids. In germline, CDR1 is LNHNV, CDR2 YYDKDF (reference sequence).

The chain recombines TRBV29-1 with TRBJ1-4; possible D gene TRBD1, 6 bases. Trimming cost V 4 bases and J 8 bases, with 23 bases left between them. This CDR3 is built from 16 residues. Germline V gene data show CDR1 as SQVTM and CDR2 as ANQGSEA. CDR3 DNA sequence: TGCAGCGTTGGTCTTCGAACCGGGACAAAACGAGAAAAACTGTTTTTT. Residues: CSVGLRTGTKREKLFF. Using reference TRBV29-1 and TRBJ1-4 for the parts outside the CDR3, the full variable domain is SAVISQKPSRDICQRGTSLTIQCQVDSQVTMMFWYRQQPGQSLTLIATANQGSEATYESGFVIDKFPISRPNLTFSTLTVSNMSPEDSSIYLCSVGLRTGTKREKLFFGSGTQLSVL.

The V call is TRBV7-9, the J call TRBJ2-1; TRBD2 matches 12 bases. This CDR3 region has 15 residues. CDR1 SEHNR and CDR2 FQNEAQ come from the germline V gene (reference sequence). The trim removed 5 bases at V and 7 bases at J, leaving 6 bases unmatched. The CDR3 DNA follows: TGTGCCAGCAGCCTCCTAGCGGGAGGGGATAATGAGCAGTTCTTC. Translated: CASSLLAGGDNEQFF.

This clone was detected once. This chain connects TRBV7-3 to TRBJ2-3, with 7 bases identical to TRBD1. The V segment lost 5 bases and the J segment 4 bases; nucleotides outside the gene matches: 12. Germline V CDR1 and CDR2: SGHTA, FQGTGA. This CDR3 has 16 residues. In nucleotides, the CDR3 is TGTGCCAGCAGCCTTCAGGGGGTCGGCACCTCAGATACGCAGTATTTT. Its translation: CASSLQGVGTSDTQYF.

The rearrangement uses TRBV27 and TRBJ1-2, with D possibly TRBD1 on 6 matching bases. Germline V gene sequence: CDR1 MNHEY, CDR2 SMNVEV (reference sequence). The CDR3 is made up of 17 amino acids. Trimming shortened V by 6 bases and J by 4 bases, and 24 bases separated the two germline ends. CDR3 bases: TGTGCCAGCAGCTTAAGCGGGAGCCAGGGGATACGCTATGGCTACACCTTC. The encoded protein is CASSLSGSQGIRYGYTF.

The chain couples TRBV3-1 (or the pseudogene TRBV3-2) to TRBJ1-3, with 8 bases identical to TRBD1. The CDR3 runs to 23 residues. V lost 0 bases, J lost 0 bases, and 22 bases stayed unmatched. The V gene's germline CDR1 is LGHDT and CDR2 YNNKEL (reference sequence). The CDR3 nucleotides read TGTGCCAGCAGCCAAGAAGATTATTGGGGTGGGCGGACAGGGCTAGACTCTGGAAACACCATATATTTT. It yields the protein CASSQEDYWGGRTGLDSGNTIYF.

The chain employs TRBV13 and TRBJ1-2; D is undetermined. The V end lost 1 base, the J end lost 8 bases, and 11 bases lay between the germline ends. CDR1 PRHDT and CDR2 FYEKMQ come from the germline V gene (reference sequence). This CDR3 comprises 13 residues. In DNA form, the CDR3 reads TGTGCCAGCAGCTTAGACTCTGGAGGGGGCTACACCTTC. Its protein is CASSLDSGGGYTF.

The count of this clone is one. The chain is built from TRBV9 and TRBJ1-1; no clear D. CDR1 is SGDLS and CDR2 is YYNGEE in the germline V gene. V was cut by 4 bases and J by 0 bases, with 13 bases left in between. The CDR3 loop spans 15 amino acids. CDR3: CASSLLGSLNTEAFF. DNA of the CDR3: TGTGCCAGCAGCTTGCTGGGCAGCTTGAACACTGAAGCTTTCTTT.

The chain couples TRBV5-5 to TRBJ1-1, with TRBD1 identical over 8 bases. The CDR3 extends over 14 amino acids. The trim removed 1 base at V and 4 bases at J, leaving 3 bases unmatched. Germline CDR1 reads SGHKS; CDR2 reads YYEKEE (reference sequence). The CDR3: CASSLYGQGTEAFF. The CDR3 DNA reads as TGTGCCAGCAGCTTGTATGGACAGGGCACTGAAGCTTTCTTT.